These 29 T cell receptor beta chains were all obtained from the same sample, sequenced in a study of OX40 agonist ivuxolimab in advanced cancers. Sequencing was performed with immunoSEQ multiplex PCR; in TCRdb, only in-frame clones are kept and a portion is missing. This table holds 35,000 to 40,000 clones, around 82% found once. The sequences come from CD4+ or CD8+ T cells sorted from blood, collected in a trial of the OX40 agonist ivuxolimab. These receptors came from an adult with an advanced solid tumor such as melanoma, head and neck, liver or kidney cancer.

The CDR3 reads CASSLAVAGGTSEQFF. As DNA, the CDR3 is TGTGCCAGCAGCTTAGCGGTAGCGGGAGGGACCAGTGAGCAGTTCTTC. The V and J genes are TRBV7-2 and TRBJ2-1, with 11 bases identical to TRBD2. Germline CDR1 SGHTA, CDR2 FQGNSA. V was clipped by 0 bases and J by 9 bases; unmatched bases: 7. CDR3 length: 16 residues.

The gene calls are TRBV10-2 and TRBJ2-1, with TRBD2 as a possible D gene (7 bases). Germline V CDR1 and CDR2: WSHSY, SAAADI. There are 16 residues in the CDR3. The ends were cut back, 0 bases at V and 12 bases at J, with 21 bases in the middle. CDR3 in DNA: TGCGCCAGCAGTGAGTCGAAAGATCCCGGGGGGCAGCGGCAGTTCTTC. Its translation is CASSESKDPGGQRQFF.

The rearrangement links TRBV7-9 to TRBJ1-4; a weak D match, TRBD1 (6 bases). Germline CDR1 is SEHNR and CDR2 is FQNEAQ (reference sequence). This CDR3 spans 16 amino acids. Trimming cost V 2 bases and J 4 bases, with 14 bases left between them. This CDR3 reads CASSLMGGALNEKLFF. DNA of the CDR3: TGTGCCAGCAGCTTAATGGGGGGCGCACTTAATGAAAAACTGTTTTTT.

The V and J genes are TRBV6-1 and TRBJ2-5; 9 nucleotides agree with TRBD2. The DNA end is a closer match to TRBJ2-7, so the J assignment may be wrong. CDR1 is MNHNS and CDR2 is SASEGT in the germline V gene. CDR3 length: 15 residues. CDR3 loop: CASSVGREGFYEQYF. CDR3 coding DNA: TGTGCCAGCAGTGTGGGGCGGGAGGGATTCTACGAGCAGTACTTC.

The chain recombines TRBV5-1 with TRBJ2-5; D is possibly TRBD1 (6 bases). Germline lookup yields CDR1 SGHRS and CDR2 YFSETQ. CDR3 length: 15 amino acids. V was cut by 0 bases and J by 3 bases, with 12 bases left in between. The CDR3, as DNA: TGCGCCAGCAGCTTGGGGGCGGACAGAGAAGAGACCCAGTACTTC. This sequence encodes CASSLGADREETQYF.

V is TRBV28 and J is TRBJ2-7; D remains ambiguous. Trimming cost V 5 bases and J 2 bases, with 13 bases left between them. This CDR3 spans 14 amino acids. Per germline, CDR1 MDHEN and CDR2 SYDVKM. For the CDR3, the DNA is TGTGCCAGCAGTGCCACCCAACGACCCTACGAGCAGTACTTC. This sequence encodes CASSATQRPYEQYF.

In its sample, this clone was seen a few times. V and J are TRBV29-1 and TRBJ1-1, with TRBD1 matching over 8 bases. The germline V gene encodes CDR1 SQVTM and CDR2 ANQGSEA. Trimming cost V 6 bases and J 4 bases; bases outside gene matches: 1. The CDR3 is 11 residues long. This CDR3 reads CSVDRGTEAFF. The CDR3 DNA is TGCAGCGTCGACAGGGGCACTGAAGCTTTCTTT. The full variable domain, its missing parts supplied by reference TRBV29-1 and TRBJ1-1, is SAVISQKPSRDICQRGTSLTIQCQVDSQVTMMFWYRQQPGQSLTLIATANQGSEATYESGFVIDKFPISRPNLTFSTLTVSNMSPEDSSIYLCSVDRGTEAFFGQGTRLTVV.

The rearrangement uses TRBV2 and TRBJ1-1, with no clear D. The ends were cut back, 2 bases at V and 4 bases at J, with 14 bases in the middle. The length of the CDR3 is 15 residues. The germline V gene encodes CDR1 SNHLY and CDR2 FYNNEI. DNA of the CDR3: TGTGCCAGCAGTGAAATCCGGGGAAGTCGCACTGAAGCTTTCTTT. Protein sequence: CASSEIRGSRTEAFF.

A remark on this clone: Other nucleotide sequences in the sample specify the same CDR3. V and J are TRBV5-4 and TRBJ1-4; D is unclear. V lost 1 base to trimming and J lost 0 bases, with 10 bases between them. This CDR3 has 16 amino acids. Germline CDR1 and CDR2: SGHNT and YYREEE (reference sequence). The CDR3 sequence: CASSLTGDATNEKLFF. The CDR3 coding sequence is TGTGCCAGCAGCTTGACGGGAGATGCAACTAATGAAAAACTGTTTTTT.

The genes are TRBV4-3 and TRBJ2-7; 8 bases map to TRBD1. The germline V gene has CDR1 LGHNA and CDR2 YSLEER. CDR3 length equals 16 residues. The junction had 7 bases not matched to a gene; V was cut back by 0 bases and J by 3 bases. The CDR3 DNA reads TGCGCCAGCAGCCAAGATCAAACAGGGGGAGGCTACGAGCAGTACTTC. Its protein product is CASSQDQTGGGYEQYF.

CDR3 loop: CASSPGDGELFF. CDR3 bases: TGTGCCAGCAGCCCAGGGGACGGGGAGCTGTTTTTT. V is TRBV7-9 and J is TRBJ2-2; TRBD1 is a possible D gene (6 bases). With 5 bases removed from V and 7 bases from J, the gap between germline ends came to 8 bases. This CDR3 has 12 amino acids. Germline values: CDR1 SEHNR, CDR2 FQNEAQ (reference sequence).

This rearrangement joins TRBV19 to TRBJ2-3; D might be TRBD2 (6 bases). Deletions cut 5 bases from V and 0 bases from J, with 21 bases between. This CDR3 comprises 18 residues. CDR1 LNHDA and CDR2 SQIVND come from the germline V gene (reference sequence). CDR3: CASSGGDSGHPSTDTQYF. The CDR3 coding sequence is TGTGCCAGTAGTGGTGGGGATAGCGGACATCCTAGCACAGATACGCAGTATTTT.

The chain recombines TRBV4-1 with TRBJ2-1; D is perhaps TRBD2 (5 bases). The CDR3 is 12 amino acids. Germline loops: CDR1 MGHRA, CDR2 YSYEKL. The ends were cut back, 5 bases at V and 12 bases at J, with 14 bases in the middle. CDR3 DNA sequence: TGCGCCAGCAGCGCGTCTCGGGAATGGCAGTTCTTC. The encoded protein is CASSASREWQFF.

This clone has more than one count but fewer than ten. DNA for the CDR3: TGTGCCAGCAGCTCTACTAGCGGGAGCTACGAGCAGTACTTC. Translation: CASSSTSGSYEQYF. V usage is TRBV7-2 and J usage is TRBJ2-7; TRBD2 matches at 11 bases. After removal of 4 bases from V and 3 bases from J, the junction contained 2 bases not matched to a gene. Germline-derived CDR1 and CDR2 are SGHTA and FQGNSA. This CDR3 comprises 14 residues.

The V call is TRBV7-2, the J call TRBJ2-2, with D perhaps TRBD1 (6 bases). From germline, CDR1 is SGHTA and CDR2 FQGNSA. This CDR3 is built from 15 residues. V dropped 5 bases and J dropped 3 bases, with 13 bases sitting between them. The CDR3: CASSLGQSYTGELFF. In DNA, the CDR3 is TGTGCCAGCAGCCTCGGACAGTCCTACACCGGGGAGCTGTTTTTT.

The CDR3 DNA sequence: TGTGCTAGTGGTTTGACCGGAGCGGCCAGCTCCTACAATGAGCAGTTCTTC. It specifies CASGLTGAASSYNEQFF. The V gene is TRBV12-5, the J gene TRBJ2-1; maybe TRBD2 (5 bases). The germline CDR1 and CDR2 sequences are LGHNT and FRNRAP. The V gene lost 2 bases and the J gene lost 0 bases, with 14 bases spanning the gap. The length of the CDR3 is 17 residues.

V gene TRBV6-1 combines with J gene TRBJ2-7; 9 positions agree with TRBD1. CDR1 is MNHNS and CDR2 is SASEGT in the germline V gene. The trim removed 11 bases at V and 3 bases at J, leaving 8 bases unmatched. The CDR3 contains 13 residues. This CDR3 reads CAVAGTGSYEQYF. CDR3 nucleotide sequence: TGTGCCGTAGCTGGGACAGGGAGCTACGAGCAGTACTTC.

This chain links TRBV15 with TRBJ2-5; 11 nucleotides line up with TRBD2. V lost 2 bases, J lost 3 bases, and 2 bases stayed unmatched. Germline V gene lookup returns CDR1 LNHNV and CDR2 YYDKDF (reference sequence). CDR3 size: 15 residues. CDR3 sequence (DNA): TGTGCCACCAGCAGACAACTAGCGGGAGAAGAGACCCAGTACTTC. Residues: CATSRQLAGEETQYF.

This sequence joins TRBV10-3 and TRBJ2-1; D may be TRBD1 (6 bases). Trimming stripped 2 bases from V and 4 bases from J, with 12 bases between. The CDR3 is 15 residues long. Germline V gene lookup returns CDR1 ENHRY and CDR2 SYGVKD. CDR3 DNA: TGTGCCATCAGTGAGATCGAAGGGGGATACAATGAGCAGTTCTTC. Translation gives CAISEIEGGYNEQFF.

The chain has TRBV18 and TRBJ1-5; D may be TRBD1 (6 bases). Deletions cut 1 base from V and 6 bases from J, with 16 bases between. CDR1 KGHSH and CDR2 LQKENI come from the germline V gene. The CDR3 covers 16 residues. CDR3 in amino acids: CASSPQAPGASQPQHF. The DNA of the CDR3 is TGTGCCAGCTCACCACAGGCCCCAGGGGCAAGTCAGCCCCAGCATTTT.

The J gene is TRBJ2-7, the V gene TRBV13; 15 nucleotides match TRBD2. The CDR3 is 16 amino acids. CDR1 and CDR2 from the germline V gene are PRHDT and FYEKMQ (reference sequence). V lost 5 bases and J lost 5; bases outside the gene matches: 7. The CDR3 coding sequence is TGTGCCAGCAGCCTCCGGACTAGCGGGAGGGTCGACGAGCAGTACTTC. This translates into CASSLRTSGRVDEQYF.

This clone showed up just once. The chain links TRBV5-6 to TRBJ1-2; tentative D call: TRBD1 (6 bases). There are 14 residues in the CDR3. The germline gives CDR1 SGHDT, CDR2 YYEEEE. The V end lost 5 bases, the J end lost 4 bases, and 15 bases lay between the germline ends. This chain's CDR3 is CASRPTGLGYGYTF. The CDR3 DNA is TGTGCCAGCAGGCCCACAGGGCTGGGCTATGGCTACACCTTC.

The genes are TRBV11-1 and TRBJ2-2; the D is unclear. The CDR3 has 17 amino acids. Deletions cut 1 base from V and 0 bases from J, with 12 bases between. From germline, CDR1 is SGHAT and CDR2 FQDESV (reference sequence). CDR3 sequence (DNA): TGTGCCAGCAGCTTAGGTGCGGTCTTCGCGAACACCGGGGAGCTGTTTTTT. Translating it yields CASSLGAVFANTGELFF.

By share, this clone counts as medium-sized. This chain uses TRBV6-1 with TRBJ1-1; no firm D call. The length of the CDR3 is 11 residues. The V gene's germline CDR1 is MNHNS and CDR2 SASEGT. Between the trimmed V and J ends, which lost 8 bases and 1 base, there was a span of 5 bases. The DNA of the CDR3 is TGTGCCAGCTGGGAGAACACTGAAGCTTTCTTT. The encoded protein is CASWENTEAFF.

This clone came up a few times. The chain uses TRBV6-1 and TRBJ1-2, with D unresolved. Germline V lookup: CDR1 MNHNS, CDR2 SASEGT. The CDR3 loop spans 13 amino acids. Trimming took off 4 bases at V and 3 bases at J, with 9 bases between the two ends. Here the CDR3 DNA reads TGTGCCAGCAGTGCTCAGGACTACTATGGCTACACCTTC. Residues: CASSAQDYYGYTF.

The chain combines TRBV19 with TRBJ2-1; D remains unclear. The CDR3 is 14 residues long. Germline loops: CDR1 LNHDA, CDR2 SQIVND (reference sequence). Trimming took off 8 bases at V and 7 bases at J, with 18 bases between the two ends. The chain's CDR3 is CASGWAYLGNEQFF. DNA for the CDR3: TGTGCCAGTGGGTGGGCTTATCTAGGGAATGAGCAGTTCTTC.

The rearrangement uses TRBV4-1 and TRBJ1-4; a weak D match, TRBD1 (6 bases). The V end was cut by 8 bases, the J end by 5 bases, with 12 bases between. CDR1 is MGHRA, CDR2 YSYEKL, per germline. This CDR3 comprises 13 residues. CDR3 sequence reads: CASADRSNEKLFF. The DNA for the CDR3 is TGCGCCAGCGCAGACAGGAGCAATGAAAAACTGTTTTTT.

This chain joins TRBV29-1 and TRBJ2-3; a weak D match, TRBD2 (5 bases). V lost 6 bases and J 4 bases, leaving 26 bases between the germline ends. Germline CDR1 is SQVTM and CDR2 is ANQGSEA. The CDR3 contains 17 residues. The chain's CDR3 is CSVHRPGGRDVPDTQYF. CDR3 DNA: TGCAGCGTCCACCGGCCGGGTGGGAGAGATGTTCCAGATACGCAGTATTTT.

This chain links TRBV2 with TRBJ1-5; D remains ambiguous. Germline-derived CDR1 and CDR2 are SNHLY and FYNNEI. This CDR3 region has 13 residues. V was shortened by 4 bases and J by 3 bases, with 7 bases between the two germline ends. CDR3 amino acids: CASSGQFNQPQHF. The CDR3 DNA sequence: TGTGCCAGCAGTGGGCAGTTCAATCAGCCCCAGCATTTT.